Listed below are T cell receptor beta chains from one sample, sequenced in a study of sequential checkpoint blockade in melanoma. Clones were sequenced by immunoSEQ multiplex PCR, and TCRdb holds only the in-frame ones, with some missing. In the table there are some 10,000 clones, 24% of which are singletons. The material sequenced was tumor tissue (inferred from file names), taken from a patient given nivolumab and ipilimumab in sequence. Receptors originate from a human donor with melanoma. The CDR3 runs from the conserved cysteine through the conserved F or W. Fields, in order: J gene, D gene, clone size, V gene, CDR3 protein, CDR3 DNA. The D gene is left open where the match is weak. Expanded clones are given a class, and other clones once, few, many or no size at all.

>TRBJ1-5|TRBD1|medium-sized|TRBV18
CASSAAGTGGNQPQHF
TGTGCCAGCTCAGCGGCCGGGACAGGGGGCAATCAGCCCCAGCATTTT
>TRBJ2-1|NA|few|TRBV12-5
CASGLMGAEQFF
TGTGCTAGTGGTTTGATGGGGGCCGAGCAGTTCTTC
>TRBJ2-2|NA|few|TRBV9
CASSVGSLHTGELFF
TGTGCCAGCAGCGTCGGCAGTCTACACACCGGGGAGCTGTTTTTT
>TRBJ2-1|NA|many|TRBV11-3
CASSLGLLSAIWRNEQFF
TGTGCCAGCAGCTTAGGGCTTCTTAGCGCGATTTGGCGCAATGAGCAGTTCTTC
>TRBJ2-1|TRBD2|few|TRBV18
CASSPRTPSGSSYNEQFF
TGTGCCAGCTCACCACGTACGCCTAGCGGGAGCTCCTACAATGAGCAGTTCTTC
>TRBJ2-7|NA|NA|TRBV19
CASSRGGGPYEQYF
TGTGCCAGTAGTCGCGGTGGAGGGCCCTACGAGCAGTACTTC
>TRBJ2-5|TRBD2|NA|TRBV6-8
CAGGRARETQYF
TGTGCCGGGGGGAGGGCCAGAGAGACCCAGTACTTC
>TRBJ2-2|NA|many|TRBV1
CASSQDQLVAGELFF
TGCGCCAGCAGCCAAGATCAACTAGTTGCCGGGGAGCTGTTTTTT
>TRBJ2-5|TRBD2|NA|TRBV19
CASSPSELAGGRETQYF
TGTGCCAGTAGTCCTTCAGAACTAGCGGGAGGTAGGGAGACCCAGTACTTC
>TRBJ2-1|TRBD2|NA|TRBV5-1
CASSSLGRATYNEQFF
TGCGCCAGCAGCTCGCTAGGGAGGGCCACCTACAATGAGCAGTTCTTC
>TRBJ1-1|TRBD1|NA|TRBV28
CASRPGTVTLYTEAFF
TGTGCCAGCAGGCCGGGGACAGTCACTTTGTACACTGAAGCTTTCTTT
>TRBJ2-7|NA|few|TRBV28
CASSGPVTPPYEQYF
TGTGCCAGCAGTGGTCCGGTAACCCCACCCTACGAGCAGTACTTC
>TRBJ1-4|NA|many|TRBV9
CASSVRPGGNEKLFF
TGTGCCAGCAGCGTTCGACCGGGAGGGAATGAAAAACTGTTTTTT
>TRBJ1-2|NA|medium-sized|TRBV11-3
CASSLGINRVTSGYTF
TGTGCCAGCAGCTTGGGGATTAACAGGGTTACCTCTGGCTACACCTTC
>TRBJ2-1|TRBD2|NA|TRBV19
CATSRTSGRWNEQFF
TGTGCCACCTCCCGGACTAGCGGGAGGTGGAATGAGCAGTTCTTC
>TRBJ2-7|TRBD2|NA|TRBV28
CASSTQTSGKNEQYF
TGTGCCAGCAGCACGCAGACTAGCGGGAAAAACGAGCAGTACTTC
>TRBJ1-4|NA|many|TRBV6-8
CAISAPGTPNEKLFF
TGTGCCATCAGTGCCCCCGGGACCCCCAATGAAAAACTGTTTTTT
>TRBJ1-1|TRBD1|few|TRBV19
CASTGGFEAFF
TGTGCCAGTACAGGGGGTTTTGAAGCTTTCTTT
>TRBJ1-1|NA|NA|TRBV18
CASSPTYGDTEAFF
TGTGCCAGCTCACCTACCTACGGGGACACTGAAGCTTTCTTT
>TRBJ2-5|TRBD2|NA|TRBV5-1
CASSGTGTSGRAGETQYF
TGCGCCAGCAGCGGGACCGGGACTAGCGGGAGGGCCGGGGAGACCCAGTACTTC
>TRBJ1-4|NA|once|TRBV19
CASSPDRRAKLFF
TGTGCCAGTAGTCCGGACCGCCGAGCAAAACTGTTTTTT
>TRBJ2-1|NA|NA|TRBV5-1
CASSLGRWGSSGNEQFF
TGCGCCAGCAGCTTGGGTAGATGGGGGAGTTCAGGCAATGAGCAGTTCTTC
>TRBJ2-6|NA|many|TRBV6-8
CASSAAPSGANVLTF
TGTGCCAGCAGTGCGGCCCCCTCTGGGGCCAACGTCCTGACTTTC
>TRBJ2-1|TRBD2|many|TRBV11-3
CASSRAAGGGYGEQFF
TGTGCCAGCAGCAGGGCAGCGGGAGGTGGTTATGGTGAGCAGTTCTTC
>TRBJ2-1|NA|NA|TRBV6-8
CASSYGLAGQGEQFF
TGTGCCAGCAGTTATGGGCTAGCGGGACAGGGTGAGCAGTTCTTC
>TRBJ2-5|NA|NA|TRBV29-1
CSVGGSGDRQYF
TGCAGCGTTGGAGGGTCCGGAGACCGCCAGTACTTC
>TRBJ1-1|TRBD1|NA|TRBV30
CAWSVSRGPKPNTEAFF
TGTGCCTGGAGTGTATCAAGGGGGCCCAAACCTAACACTGAAGCTTTCTTT
>TRBJ1-3|NA|NA|TRBV10-2
CASSQGAGNTIYF
TGCGCCAGCAGCCAGGGAGCTGGAAACACCATATATTTT
>TRBJ2-5|NA|many|TRBV11-3
CASSFDQGQETQYF
TGTGCCAGCAGCTTTGATCAGGGACAAGAGACCCAGTACTTC
>TRBJ2-7|TRBD1|NA|TRBV11-3
CASSRGTEGYEQYF
TGTGCCAGCAGCCGAGGGACAGAAGGCTACGAGCAGTACTTC
>TRBJ1-4|NA|once|TRBV19
CASSTTTGWEREKLFF
TGTGCCAGTAGTACCACCACAGGGTGGGAAAGGGAAAAACTGTTTTTT
>TRBJ2-2|NA|NA|TRBV10-3
CAISELSTNTGELFF
TGTGCCATCAGTGAGCTCTCCACGAACACCGGGGAGCTGTTTTTT
>TRBJ2-5|TRBD2|many|TRBV11-3
CASSTGLAGEGETQYF
TGTGCCAGCAGTACAGGACTAGCGGGAGAGGGGGAGACCCAGTACTTC
>TRBJ1-5|NA|NA|TRBV28
CASSLGYRVFNQPQHF
TGTGCCAGCAGTTTAGGATACAGGGTTTTCAATCAGCCCCAGCATTTT
>TRBJ1-3|NA|NA|TRBV2
CASSEDPSGNTIYF
TGTGCCAGCAGTGAAGACCCCTCTGGAAACACCATATATTTT
>TRBJ2-3|NA|few|TRBV4-1
CASSPSRGAKGTDTQYF
TGCGCCAGCAGCCCATCCCGGGGGGCGAAGGGCACAGATACGCAGTATTTT
>TRBJ1-6|NA|few|TRBV6-8
CASSYGAFGDNSPLHF
TGTGCCAGCAGTTACGGGGCTTTCGGGGATAATTCACCCCTCCACTTT
>TRBJ1-5|TRBD1|large|TRBV19
CASKVGTGGNQPQHF
TGTGCCAGTAAGGTCGGGACAGGGGGCAATCAGCCCCAGCATTTT
>TRBJ1-2|NA|NA|TRBV19
CASSIEGAYGYTF
TGTGCCAGTAGTATAGAGGGGGCCTATGGCTACACCTTC
>TRBJ2-7|NA|few|TRBV28
CASSLPDPSYEQYF
TGTGCCAGCAGTTTACCCGATCCCTCCTACGAGCAGTACTTC